These 22 T cell receptor beta chains came from one sample sequenced in a study of Graves' ophthalmopathy and Graves' hyperthyroidism. RNA transcripts were the template, and TCR beta CDR3 regions were amplified from them. The first round was an RT-PCR with HTBI primers, and the second round was a multiplex PCR. One entry per CDR3 protein, called by TCRdb with MiXCR from the multiplex PCR reads. The sample shows 220,000 or so distinct CDR3 sequences, 20% to 25% of them seen only once. The sequenced material came from peripheral blood. All receptors come from a woman aged 50 to 65 with Graves' ophthalmopathy.

There are many counts of this clonotype. The chain combines TRBV6-1 with TRBJ2-7; D gene ambiguous. Per germline, CDR1 MNHNS and CDR2 SASEGT. The CDR3 covers 12 residues. Trimming took off 5 bases at V and 3 bases at J, with 8 bases between the two ends. The CDR3 loop is CASSQSRYEQYF. CDR3 nucleotide sequence: TGTGCCAGCAGTCAATCACGCTACGAGCAGTACTTC.

This clonotype was seen repeatedly, ten times or more. The chain recombines TRBV2 with TRBJ2-2; D gene uncertain. Germline-derived CDR1 and CDR2 are SNHLY and FYNNEI. V lost 3 bases and J 1 base, leaving 9 bases between the germline ends. The CDR3 length is 15 residues. CDR3 amino acids: CASSDTVRNTGELFF. The CDR3 nucleotides read TGTGCCAGCAGTGATACAGTCAGGAACACCGGGGAGCTGTTTTTT.

The chain combines TRBV12-5 with TRBJ2-5; tentative D call: TRBD2 (6 bases). Between the trimmed V and J ends, which lost 4 bases and 3 bases, there was a span of 6 bases. Germline assignment: CDR1 LGHNT and CDR2 FRNRAP. The CDR3 spans 12 residues. The CDR3 sequence: CASGSGEETQYF. The CDR3 bases are TGTGCTAGTGGTTCGGGAGAAGAGACCCAGTACTTC.

This clonotype appeared many times. This sequence joins TRBV7-8 and TRBJ1-2; D perhaps matches TRBD1 (5 bases). Germline-derived CDR1 and CDR2 are SGHVS and FQNEAQ. The CDR3 sequence is 13 residues long. V lost 5 bases and J 9 bases, leaving 16 bases between the germline ends. CDR3 in DNA: TGTGCCAGCAGCCGATCGTGGGACGGTAGCTACACCTTC. This codes for CASSRSWDGSYTF.

The rearrangement joins TRBV30 to TRBJ2-7; perhaps TRBD2 as D (6 bases). The V gene's germline CDR1 is GTSNPN and CDR2 SVGIG (reference sequence). The CDR3 length is 13 residues. Trimming removed 1 base at V and 3 bases at J, with 10 bases between. The CDR3, as DNA: TGTGCCTGGAGTGGGGACTGGGTCTACGAGCAGTACTTC. Translated: CAWSGDWVYEQYF. The full variable domain, rest sourced from reference TRBV30 and TRBJ2-7, is SQTIHQWPATLVQPVGSPLSLECTVEGTSNPNLYWYRQAAGRGLQLLFYSVGIGQISSEVPQNLSASRPQDRQFILSSKKLLLSDSGFYLCAWSGDWVYEQYFGPGTRLTVT.

This clonotype has a count of ten or more. The chain couples TRBV6-5 to TRBJ1-1; weak D call: TRBD1 (5 bases). There are 12 residues in the CDR3. Germline V gene lookup returns CDR1 MNHEY and CDR2 SVGAGI. Trimming removed 0 bases from V and 12 bases from J, with 11 bases in between. The CDR3 DNA reads as TGTGCCAGCAGTTACTCGGGGGGGACCCCTTTCTTT. It yields the protein CASSYSGGTPFF.

There are many counts of this clonotype. This chain uses TRBV6-1 with TRBJ1-1; a weak D match, TRBD1 (6 bases). V shed 5 bases and J shed 10 bases, with 20 bases lying between them. From germline, CDR1 is MNHNS and CDR2 SASEGT. The CDR3 runs to 14 residues. The CDR3 DNA reads as TGTGCCAGCAGTCGACTAGGTACAGGGAGCCGAGCTTTCTTT. Translating it yields CASSRLGTGSRAFF.

This clonotype was counted many times. This chain joins TRBV30 and TRBJ2-7, with D possibly TRBD1 on 5 matching bases. Trimming removed 2 bases at V and 2 bases at J, with 13 bases between. Germline V gene data show CDR1 as GTSNPN and CDR2 as SVGIG (reference sequence). The CDR3 covers 14 residues. The CDR3 DNA is TGTGCCTGGAGTCTCTTGGCGGACACCTACGAGCAGTACTTC. Protein: CAWSLLADTYEQYF.

This clonotype was counted ten times or more. A much larger clone lies a single base off, so this may be a read error. The J gene is TRBJ1-5, the V gene TRBV12-3 or TRBV12-4; D gene ambiguous. The CDR3 is 12 residues long. CDR3 in amino acids: CAGRRSTPPQHF. The CDR3 nucleotides read TGTGCCGGCAGACGCAGCACTCCGCCCCAGCATTTT.

The table lists this clonotype with a count of one. The rearrangement uses TRBV6-5 and TRBJ2-1, with a weak D call TRBD1 (5 bases). V was pared by 2 bases and J by 1 base, with 12 bases between. The CDR3 extends over 16 amino acids. Germline V lookup: CDR1 MNHEY, CDR2 SVGAGI. As DNA, the CDR3 is TGTGCCAGCAGTTACGGTGGTAGGGGTTCCTACAATGAGCAGTTCTTC. Its translation is CASSYGGRGSYNEQFF.

The chain carries TRBV28 and TRBJ2-3, with 13 positions matching TRBD2. Germline CDR1 and CDR2: MDHEN and SYDVKM. The CDR3 consists of 16 residues. V lost 6 bases to trimming and J lost 6 bases; unmatched junction nucleotides: 9. The CDR3 reads CASSPTSGRAIDTQYF. CDR3 bases: TGTGCCAGCAGCCCAACTAGCGGGAGGGCCATTGATACGCAGTATTTT.

V usage is TRBV4-1 and J usage is TRBJ2-7; the D gene is possibly TRBD2 (6 bases). Deletions cut 7 bases from V and 1 base from J, with 20 bases between. CDR1 is MGHRA, CDR2 YSYEKL, per germline. This CDR3 has 16 amino acids. Here the CDR3 DNA reads TGCGCCAGCACTGTAGCGGCATCACAACCTTCCTACGAGCAGTACTTC. It translates to CASTVAASQPSYEQYF.

This clonotype was observed many times. The CDR3 sequence is CAWSRQTGGLESPLHF. The CDR3 coding sequence is TGTGCCTGGAGTCGGCAGACAGGGGGCTTGGAGTCACCCCTCCACTTT. The chain links TRBV30 to TRBJ1-6; 10 bases are a match to TRBD1. With V trimmed by 2 bases and J by 10 bases, 11 bases remained unmatched. The CDR3 spans 16 residues. The germline CDR1 and CDR2 sequences are GTSNPN and SVGIG (reference sequence).

The rearrangement links TRBV6-1 to TRBJ2-7, with 8 bases aligning to TRBD1. Germline loops: CDR1 MNHNS, CDR2 SASEGT. This CDR3 spans 13 amino acids. Trimming took 5 bases from V and 6 from J; bases not matched to a gene: 6. This CDR3 is CASSQFTGGEQYF. CDR3 in DNA: TGTGCCAGCAGTCAATTTACAGGGGGCGAGCAGTACTTC.

This clonotype was counted at least ten times. The chain employs TRBV7-3 and TRBJ2-2; a weak D match, TRBD2 (6 bases). The ends were cut back, 6 bases at V and 4 bases at J, with 18 bases in the middle. Germline V CDR1 and CDR2: SGHTA, FQGTGA. The CDR3 is 16 residues long. This CDR3 is CASSQYGGRFTGELFF. In DNA form, the CDR3 reads TGTGCCAGCAGTCAGTATGGGGGGAGATTCACCGGGGAGCTGTTTTTT.

The CDR3 region has the DNA TGTGCCATCAGTGACTGGACTAGCGGGGAGACCCAGTACTTC. Protein sequence: CAISDWTSGETQYF. This chain joins TRBV10-3 and TRBJ2-5, with 11 bases identical to TRBD2. J was trimmed by 5 bases and V by 3 bases; bases with no gene match: 2. The length of the CDR3 is 14 residues. The germline V gene encodes CDR1 ENHRY and CDR2 SYGVKD.

The chain couples TRBV4-1 to TRBJ1-5, with D possibly matching TRBD1 (6 bases). In germline, CDR1 is MGHRA, CDR2 YSYEKL. The CDR3 covers 16 residues. Trimming took 1 base from V and 4 from J, leaving 14 bases between them. Here the CDR3 reads CASSQATGLGNQPQHF. The CDR3 DNA is TGCGCCAGCAGCCAAGCCACAGGGTTAGGGAATCAGCCCCAGCATTTT.

This clonotype has ten or more counts. The CDR3 DNA reads as TGCAGCGTTGATGGGGGAGGGGACGAGCAGTACTTC. It yields the protein CSVDGGGDEQYF. The chain combines TRBV29-1 with TRBJ2-7, with TRBD2 identical over 7 bases. J lost 5 bases, V lost 3 bases, and 4 bases had no gene match. This CDR3 contains 12 residues. Germline CDR1 and CDR2: SQVTM and ANQGSEA.

There are many counts of this clonotype. The chain employs TRBV19 and TRBJ1-5, with a weak D call TRBD1 (6 bases). This CDR3 comprises 16 residues. Germline lookup yields CDR1 LNHDA and CDR2 SQIVND (reference sequence). The ends were cut back, 5 bases at V and 1 base at J, with 15 bases in the middle. DNA of the CDR3: TGTGCCAGTAGTCCCGGACAAGGGGGAAGCAATCAGCCCCAGCATTTT. Protein product: CASSPGQGGSNQPQHF. The full variable domain, its missing parts supplied by reference TRBV19 and TRBJ1-5, is DGGITQSPKYLFRKEGQNVTLSCEQNLNHDAMYWYRQDPGQGLRLIYYSQIVNDFQKGDIAEGYSVSREKKESFPLTVTSAQKNPTAFYLCASSPGQGGSNQPQHFGDGTRLSIL.

The chain joins TRBV10-3 to TRBJ1-1; TRBD1 aligns across 8 bases. The CDR3 runs to 14 residues. Germline CDR1 is ENHRY and CDR2 is SYGVKD. The trim removed 8 bases at V and 4 bases at J, leaving 9 bases unmatched. The CDR3 protein is CAIQTGAAGTEAFF. CDR3 bases: TGTGCCATCCAGACAGGGGCGGCGGGCACTGAAGCTTTCTTT.

This clonotype was observed a handful of times. The gene calls are TRBV2 and TRBJ2-5, with 9 bases identical to TRBD1. Germline CDR1 is SNHLY and CDR2 is FYNNEI. This CDR3 is 15 amino acids long. J was trimmed by 5 bases and V by 6 bases; bases with no gene match: 10. The CDR3 DNA is TGTGCCAGCAGGCGGGACAGGGATGTGGGCGAGACCCAGTACTTC. This codes for CASRRDRDVGETQYF.

In its sample, this clonotype was seen once. A read error may be the cause here, since a much bigger clone is one base away. The V gene is TRBV28, the J gene TRBJ1-6; the D gene is possibly TRBD1 (5 bases). The germline CDR1 and CDR2 sequences are MDHEN and SYDVKM. Trimming pared 6 bases from V and 0 bases from J, leaving 18 bases between. CDR3 length: 18 amino acids. The CDR3 region has the DNA TGTGCCAGCAGCCGCCTCCGGGCAGGGAACTCCTATAATTCACCCCTCCACTTT. Translating it yields CASSRLRAGNSYNSPLHF.